This T cell receptor (beta chain) is drawn from a study of T cells in Graves' hyperthyroidism and ophthalmopathy. Study information: The authors collected peripheral blood at initial diagnosis, before any treatment.

In this sample, this clonotype turned up many times. Its antigen remains unidentified. The CDR3 is made up of 14 amino acids. V lost 6 bases and J lost 6, with 15 bases in between. Germline V lookup: CDR1 SNHLY, CDR2 FYNNEI. Amplified TCR beta CDR3 regions derived from RNA transcripts. A set of HTBI primers served as the primers for a first-round RT-PCR of the TCR CDR3. TCRdb used MiXCR to reprocess the multiplex PCR reads, holding one entry per CDR3 protein. Of about 600,000 distinct CDR3 sequences listed, about a sixth were seen once; the top ten hold less than 3.5%. Study-level points and caveats: A model of 13 V-J features distinguished ophthalmopathy from stable hyperthyroidism.

Orbital computed tomography and thyroid ultrasound, together with serum TRAb and thyroxine and clinical symptoms, were used for diagnoses. The origin of this receptor is a woman aged 40 to 55 with Graves' ophthalmopathy. The sample taken for sequencing was blood. The chain combines TRBV2 with TRBJ2-1; D is uncertain. CDR3 amino acids: CASRESESGNEQFF. CDR3 sequence (DNA): TGTGCCAGCAGGGAGAGCGAATCGGGCAATGAGCAGTTCTTC.